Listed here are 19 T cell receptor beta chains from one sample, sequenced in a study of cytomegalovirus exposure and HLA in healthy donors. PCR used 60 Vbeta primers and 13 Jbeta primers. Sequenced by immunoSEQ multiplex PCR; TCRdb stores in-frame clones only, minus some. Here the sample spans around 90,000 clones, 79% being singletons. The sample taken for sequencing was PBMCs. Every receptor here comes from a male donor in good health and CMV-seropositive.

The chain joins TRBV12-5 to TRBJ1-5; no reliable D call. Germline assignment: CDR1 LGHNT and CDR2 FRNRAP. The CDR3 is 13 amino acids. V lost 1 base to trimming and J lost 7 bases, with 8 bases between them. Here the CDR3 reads CASGLARYQPQHF. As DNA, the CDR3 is TGTGCTAGTGGTTTGGCCAGGTACCAGCCCCAGCATTTT.

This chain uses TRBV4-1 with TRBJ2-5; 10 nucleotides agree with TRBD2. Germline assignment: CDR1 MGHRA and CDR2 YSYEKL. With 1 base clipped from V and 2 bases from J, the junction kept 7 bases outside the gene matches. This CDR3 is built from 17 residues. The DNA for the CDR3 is TGCGCCAGCAGCCAAGGTTACCAGCGGGGGGGGCAAGAGACCCAGTACTTC. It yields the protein CASSQGYQRGGQETQYF.

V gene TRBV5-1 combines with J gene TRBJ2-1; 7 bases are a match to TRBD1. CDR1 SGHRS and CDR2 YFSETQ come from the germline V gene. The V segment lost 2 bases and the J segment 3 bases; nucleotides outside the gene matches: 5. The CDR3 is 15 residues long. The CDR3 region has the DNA TGCGCCAGCAGCTTAGATGCAGGGGGCTACAATGAGCAGTTCTTC. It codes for CASSLDAGGYNEQFF.

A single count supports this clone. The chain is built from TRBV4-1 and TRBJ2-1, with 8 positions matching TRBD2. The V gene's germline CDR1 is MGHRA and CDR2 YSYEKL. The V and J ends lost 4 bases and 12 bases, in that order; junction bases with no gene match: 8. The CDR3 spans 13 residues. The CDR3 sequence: CASSPPGGIGQFF. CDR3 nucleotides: TGCGCCAGCAGCCCCCCGGGGGGGATCGGGCAGTTCTTC.

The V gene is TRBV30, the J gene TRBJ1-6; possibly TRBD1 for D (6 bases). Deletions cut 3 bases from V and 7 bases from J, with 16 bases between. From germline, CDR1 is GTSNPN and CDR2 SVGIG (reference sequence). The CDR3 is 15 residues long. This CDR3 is CAWSSPEGGNSPLHF. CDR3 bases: TGTGCCTGGAGCAGTCCCGAAGGGGGAAATTCACCCCTCCACTTT.

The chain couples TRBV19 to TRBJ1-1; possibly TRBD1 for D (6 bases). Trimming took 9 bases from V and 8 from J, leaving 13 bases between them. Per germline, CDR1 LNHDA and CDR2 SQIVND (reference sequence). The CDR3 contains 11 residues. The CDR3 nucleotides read TGTGCCAGCATGAGGGGGGGAGAAGCTTTCTTT. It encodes CASMRGGEAFF. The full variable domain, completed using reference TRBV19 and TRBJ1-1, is DGGITQSPKYLFRKEGQNVTLSCEQNLNHDAMYWYRQDPGQGLRLIYYSQIVNDFQKGDIAEGYSVSREKKESFPLTVTSAQKNPTAFYLCASMRGGEAFFGQGTRLTVV.

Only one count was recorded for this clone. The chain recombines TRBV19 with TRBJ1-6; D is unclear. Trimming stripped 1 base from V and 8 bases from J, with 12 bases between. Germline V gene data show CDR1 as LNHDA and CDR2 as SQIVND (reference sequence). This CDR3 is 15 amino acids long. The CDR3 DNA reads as TGTGCCAGTAGTATAGGAACCGCAGGTGATTCACCCCTCCACTTT. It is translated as CASSIGTAGDSPLHF.

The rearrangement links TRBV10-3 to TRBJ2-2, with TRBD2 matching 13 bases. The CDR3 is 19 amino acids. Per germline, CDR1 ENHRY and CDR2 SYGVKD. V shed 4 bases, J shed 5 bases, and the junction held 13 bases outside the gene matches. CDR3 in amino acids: CAISAMTGTSGDKTGELFF. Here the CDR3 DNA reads TGTGCCATCAGTGCTATGACGGGGACTAGCGGGGACAAAACCGGGGAGCTGTTTTTT.

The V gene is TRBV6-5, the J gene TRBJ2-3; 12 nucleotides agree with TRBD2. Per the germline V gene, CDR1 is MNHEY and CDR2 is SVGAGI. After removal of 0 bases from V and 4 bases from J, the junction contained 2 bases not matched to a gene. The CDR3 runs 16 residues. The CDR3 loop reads CASSYSPSGGADTQYF. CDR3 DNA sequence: TGTGCCAGCAGTTACTCGCCTAGCGGGGGGGCAGATACGCAGTATTTT.

The CDR3 spells CASSEPGTGVQYF. Here the CDR3 DNA reads TGTGCCAGCAGTGAGCCCGGGACAGGGGTGCAGTACTTC. This rearrangement joins TRBV6-5 to TRBJ2-7; 10 bases match TRBD1. With 5 bases clipped from V and 9 bases from J, the junction kept 7 bases outside the gene matches. Germline V CDR1 and CDR2: MNHEY, SVGAGI. This CDR3 comprises 13 residues.

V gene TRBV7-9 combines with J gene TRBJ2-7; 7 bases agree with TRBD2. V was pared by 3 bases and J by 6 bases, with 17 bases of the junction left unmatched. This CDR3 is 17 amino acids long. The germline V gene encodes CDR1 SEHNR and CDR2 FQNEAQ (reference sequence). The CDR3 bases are TGTGCCAGCAGCTTCTTGGTGGGGGGGGTGAGCCGGGCCGAGCAGTACTTC. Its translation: CASSFLVGGVSRAEQYF. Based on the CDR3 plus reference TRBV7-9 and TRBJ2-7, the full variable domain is DTGVSQNPRHKITKRGQNVTFRCDPISEHNRLYWYRQTLGQGPEFLTYFQNEAQLEKSRLLSDRFSAERPKGSFSTLEIQRTEQGDSAMYLCASSFLVGGVSRAEQYFGPGTRLTVT.

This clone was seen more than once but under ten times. The CDR3 sequence is CASSQDRANTEAFF. CDR3 DNA: TGTGCCAGCAGCCAAGACAGGGCGAACACTGAAGCTTTCTTT. The rearrangement links TRBV5-4 to TRBJ1-1; TRBD1 agrees at 7 bases. From germline, CDR1 is SGHNT and CDR2 YYREEE (reference sequence). The V gene end was trimmed by 4 bases and the J gene end by 1 base; junction bases not matched to a gene: 4. The CDR3 has 14 amino acids.

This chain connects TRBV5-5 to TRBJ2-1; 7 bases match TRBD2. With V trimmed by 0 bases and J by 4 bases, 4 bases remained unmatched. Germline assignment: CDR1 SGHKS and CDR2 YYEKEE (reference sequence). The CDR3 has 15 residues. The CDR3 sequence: CASSLGLAVYNEQFF. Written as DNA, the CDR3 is TGTGCCAGCAGCTTGGGGCTAGCGGTATACAATGAGCAGTTCTTC.

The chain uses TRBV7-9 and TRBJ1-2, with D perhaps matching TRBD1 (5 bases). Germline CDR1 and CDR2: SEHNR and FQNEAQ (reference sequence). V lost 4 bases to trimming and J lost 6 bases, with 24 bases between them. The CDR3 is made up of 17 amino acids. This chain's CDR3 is CASSSPAGDPGVNGYTF. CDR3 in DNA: TGTGCCAGCAGCTCCCCGGCGGGGGACCCCGGGGTGAATGGCTACACCTTC.

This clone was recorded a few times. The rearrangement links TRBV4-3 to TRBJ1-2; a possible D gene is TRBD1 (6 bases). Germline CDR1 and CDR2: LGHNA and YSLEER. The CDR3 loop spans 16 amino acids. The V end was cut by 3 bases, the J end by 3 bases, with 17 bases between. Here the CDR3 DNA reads TGCGCCAGCAGCCAGAGACTTACAGGGAATCACTATGGCTACACCTTC. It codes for CASSQRLTGNHYGYTF.

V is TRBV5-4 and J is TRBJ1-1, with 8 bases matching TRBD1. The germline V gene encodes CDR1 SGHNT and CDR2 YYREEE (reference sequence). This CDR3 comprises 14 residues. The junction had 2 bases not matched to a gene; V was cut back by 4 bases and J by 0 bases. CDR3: CASSRTGLNTEAFF. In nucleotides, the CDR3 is TGTGCCAGCAGCCGGACAGGGTTGAACACTGAAGCTTTCTTT.

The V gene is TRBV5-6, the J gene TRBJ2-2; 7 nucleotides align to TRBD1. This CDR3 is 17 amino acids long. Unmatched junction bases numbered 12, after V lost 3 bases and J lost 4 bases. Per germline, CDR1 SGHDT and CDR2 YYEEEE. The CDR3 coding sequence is TGTGCCAGCAGCTCGACCCCAGGGGGAAAGGTCACCGGGGAGCTGTTTTTT. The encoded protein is CASSSTPGGKVTGELFF.

The CDR3 spells CASSQETSSDTEAFF. In DNA form, the CDR3 reads TGCGCCAGCAGCCAAGAAACGTCGTCGGACACTGAAGCTTTCTTT. The V call is TRBV4-1, the J call TRBJ1-1; D not resolved. Germline V gives CDR1 MGHRA, CDR2 YSYEKL. The V end was cut by 0 bases, the J end by 3 bases, with 11 bases between. The CDR3 runs 15 residues.

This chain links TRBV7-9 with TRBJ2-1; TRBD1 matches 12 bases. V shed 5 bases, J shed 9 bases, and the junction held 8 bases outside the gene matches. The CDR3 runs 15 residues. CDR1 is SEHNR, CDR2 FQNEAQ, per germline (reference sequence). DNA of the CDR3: TGTGCCAGCAGCCACCGGGACAGGGGGCTCGGTGAGCAGTTCTTC. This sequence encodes CASSHRDRGLGEQFF.